This T cell receptor (beta chain) comes out of a study of T cells in Graves' hyperthyroidism and ophthalmopathy. Study context: Peripheral blood draws took place at initial diagnosis, ahead of any treatment. Findings of the study overall: Patients with ophthalmopathy were separated from those with stable hyperthyroidism by a 13 V-J model.

Deletions cut 8 bases from V and 8 bases from J, with 18 bases between. Germline V lookup: CDR1 MDHEN, CDR2 SYDVKM. The CDR3 runs 13 residues. Using RNA transcripts as the source, TCR beta CDR3 regions were amplified. HTBI primers were employed in a first-round RT-PCR of the TCR CDR3. TCRdb re-called the multiplex PCR reads with MiXCR, one entry per CDR3 protein. The repertoire has about 640,000 distinct CDR3 sequences, around 15% of them found once; the top ten carry around 13%. Orbital computed tomography, thyroid ultrasound, serum thyroxine and TRAb, and clinical symptoms together informed the diagnoses. A roughly 9.3 ml volume of fresh peripheral blood provided the PBMCs. As regards this clonotype: Its antigen is unidentified.

The sequencing sample was made of blood. The receptor was isolated from a woman between 50 and 59 years old with Graves' ophthalmopathy. The chain is built from TRBV28 and TRBJ1-2, with D perhaps matching TRBD1 (5 bases). The CDR3 DNA is TGTGCCAGCCGCCTCCGGAGGGGCGAAGGCTACACCTTC. It codes for CASRLRRGEGYTF.